This T cell receptor (beta chain) originates from a study of T cell responses to AZD1222 COVID-19 vaccine. General observations from the study: Only five to seven individuals given AZD1222 were seropositive at baseline.

TCRdb's table, derived via immunoSEQ multiplex PCR, lists solely in-frame clones and lacks some. The repertoire includes about 120,000 clones, 92% of them detected once, and about 8% sits in the top ten. A remark on this clone: What it binds is not known.

Sample: peripheral blood, taken 28 days after the second AZD1222 dose. The sequence was collected from an adult who received the AZD1222 COVID-19 vaccine.

This CDR3 reads CASSRAGQRNNEQFF. The CDR3 region has the DNA TGCGCCAGCAGCCGAGCGGGACAGCGTAACAATGAGCAGTTCTTC. This chain uses TRBV4-1 with TRBJ2-1; either TRBD1 or TRBD2 may supply D (7 bases each). The V end was cut by 4 bases, the J end by 5 bases, with 15 bases between. Germline V gives CDR1 MGHRA, CDR2 YSYEKL. The CDR3 runs to 15 residues.